This T cell receptor beta chain was found in a study of T cells in Graves' hyperthyroidism and ophthalmopathy. For the study at large: Peripheral blood samples were taken at initial diagnosis, prior to any treatment.

Exclusion of a patient resulted from uncontrolled infection, other autoimmune disease, pregnancy or lactation. The authors took PBMCs from roughly 10 ml fresh peripheral blood. Amplification targeted TCR beta CDR3 regions from RNA transcripts. The TCR CDR3 first-round RT-PCR relied on the HTBI primer set. MiXCR, run by TCRdb on the multiplex PCR reads, gives a single entry per CDR3 protein. Of over 250,000 distinct CDR3 sequences in the sample, 20% to 25% are singletons; the top ten hold around 60%. The receptor was isolated from a man under 40 with Graves' ophthalmopathy. The sample was blood.

In DNA, the CDR3 is TGTGCTAGTGGTTTGCACTCCAGGAGGGACAGGTTATCCTACGAGCAGTACTTC. Its translation is CASGLHSRRDRLSYEQYF. The J gene is TRBJ2-7, the V gene TRBV12-5; 8 bases line up with TRBD1. The CDR3 consists of 18 residues. V lost 2 bases to trimming and J lost 1 base; unmatched junction nucleotides: 13. Germline assignment: CDR1 LGHNT and CDR2 FRNRAP.